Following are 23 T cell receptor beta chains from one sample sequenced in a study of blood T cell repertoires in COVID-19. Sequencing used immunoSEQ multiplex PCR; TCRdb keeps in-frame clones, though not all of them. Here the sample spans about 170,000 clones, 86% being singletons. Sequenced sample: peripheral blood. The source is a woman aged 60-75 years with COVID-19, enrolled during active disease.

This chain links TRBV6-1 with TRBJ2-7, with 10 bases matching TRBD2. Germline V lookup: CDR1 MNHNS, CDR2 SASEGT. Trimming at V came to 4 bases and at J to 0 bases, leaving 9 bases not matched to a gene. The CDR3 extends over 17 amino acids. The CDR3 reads CASSVSRGTSVSYEQYF. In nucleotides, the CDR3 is TGTGCCAGCAGTGTTTCTAGGGGGACTAGCGTCTCCTACGAGCAGTACTTC.

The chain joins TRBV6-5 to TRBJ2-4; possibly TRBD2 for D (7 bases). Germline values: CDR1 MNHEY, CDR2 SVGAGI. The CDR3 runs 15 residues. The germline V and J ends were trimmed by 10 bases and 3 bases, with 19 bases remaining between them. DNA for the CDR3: TGTGCCACCAGATGGGGGGAGGGGGGCAAAAACATTCAGTACTTC. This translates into CATRWGEGGKNIQYF.

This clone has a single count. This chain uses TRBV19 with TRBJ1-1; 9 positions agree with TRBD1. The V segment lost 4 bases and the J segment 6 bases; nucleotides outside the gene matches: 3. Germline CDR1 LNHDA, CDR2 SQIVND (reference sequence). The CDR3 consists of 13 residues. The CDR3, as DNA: TGTGCCAGTAGTACCCGGACAGGGGCTGAAGCTTTCTTT. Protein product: CASSTRTGAEAFF.

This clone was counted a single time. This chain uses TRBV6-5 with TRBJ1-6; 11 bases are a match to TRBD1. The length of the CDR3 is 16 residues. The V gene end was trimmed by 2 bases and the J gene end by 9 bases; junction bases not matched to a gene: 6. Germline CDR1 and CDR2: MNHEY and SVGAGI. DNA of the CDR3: TGTGCCAGCAGTTACGGGCGGGACAGGGGGTCTTCACCCCTCCACTTT. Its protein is CASSYGRDRGSSPLHF.

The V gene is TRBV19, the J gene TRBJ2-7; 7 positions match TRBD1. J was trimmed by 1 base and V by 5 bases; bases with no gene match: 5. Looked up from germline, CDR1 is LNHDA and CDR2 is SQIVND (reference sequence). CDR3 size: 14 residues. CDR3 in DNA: TGTGCCAGTAGTTTCGGGACAGATTCCTACGAGCAGTACTTC. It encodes CASSFGTDSYEQYF.

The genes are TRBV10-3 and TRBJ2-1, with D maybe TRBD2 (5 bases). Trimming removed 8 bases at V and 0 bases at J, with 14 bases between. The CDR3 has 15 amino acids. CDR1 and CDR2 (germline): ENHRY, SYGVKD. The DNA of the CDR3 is TGTGCCATCTCCCTAGCCCCTAGCTCCTACAATGAGCAGTTCTTC. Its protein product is CAISLAPSSYNEQFF.

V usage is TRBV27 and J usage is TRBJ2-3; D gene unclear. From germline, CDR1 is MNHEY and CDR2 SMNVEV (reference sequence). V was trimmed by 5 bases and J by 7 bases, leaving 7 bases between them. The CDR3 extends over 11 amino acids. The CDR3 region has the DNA TGTGCCAGCAGTCCAGGCCATACGCAGTATTTT. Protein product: CASSPGHTQYF.

The CDR3 DNA sequence: TGTGCCAGCAGTCAACTTCGGACTGGAGACTCCTACGAGCAGTACTTC. Amino acids: CASSQLRTGDSYEQYF. The rearrangement uses TRBV6-2 or TRBV6-3 and TRBJ2-7; the D gene is possibly TRBD2 (5 bases). The CDR3 runs to 16 residues. V gave up 5 bases and J gave up 0 bases, with 17 bases separating them. The germline V gene encodes CDR1 MNHEY and CDR2 SVGEGT.

The CDR3 sequence is CASSPALQGMDQPQHF. In DNA, the CDR3 is TGTGCCAGCAGCCCCGCACTACAGGGGATGGATCAGCCCCAGCATTTT. The rearrangement joins TRBV3-1 (or the pseudogene TRBV3-2) to TRBJ1-5; 7 bases agree with TRBD1. The germline V gene has CDR1 LGHDT and CDR2 YNNKEL (reference sequence). V lost 4 bases and J lost 5; bases outside the gene matches: 11. The CDR3 is made up of 16 amino acids.

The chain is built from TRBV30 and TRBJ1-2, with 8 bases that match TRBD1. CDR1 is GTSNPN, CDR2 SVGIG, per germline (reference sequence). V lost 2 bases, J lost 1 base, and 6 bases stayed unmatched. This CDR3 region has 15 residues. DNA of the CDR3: TGTGCCTGGAGTCGACTTACAGGGGGTAACTATGGCTACACCTTC. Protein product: CAWSRLTGGNYGYTF.

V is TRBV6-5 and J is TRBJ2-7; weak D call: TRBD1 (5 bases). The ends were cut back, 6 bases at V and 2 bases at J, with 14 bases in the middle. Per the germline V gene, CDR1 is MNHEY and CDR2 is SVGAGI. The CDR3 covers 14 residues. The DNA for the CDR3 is TGTGCCAGCAGGCTTGACAGTGCCCCCTACGAGCAGTACTTC. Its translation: CASRLDSAPYEQYF.

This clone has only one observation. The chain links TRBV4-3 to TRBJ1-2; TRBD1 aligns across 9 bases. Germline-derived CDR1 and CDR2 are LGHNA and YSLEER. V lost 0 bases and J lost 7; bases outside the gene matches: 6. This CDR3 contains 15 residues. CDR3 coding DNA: TGCGCCAGCAGCCAAGATGAACAGGGGGCGCGTGGCTACACCTTC. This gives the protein CASSQDEQGARGYTF.

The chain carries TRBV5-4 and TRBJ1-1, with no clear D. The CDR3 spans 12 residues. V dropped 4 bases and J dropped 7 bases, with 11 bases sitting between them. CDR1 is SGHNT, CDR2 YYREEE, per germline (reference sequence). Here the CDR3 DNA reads TGTGCCAGCAGCGCCTATTCTAGTGAAGCTTTCTTT. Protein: CASSAYSSEAFF.

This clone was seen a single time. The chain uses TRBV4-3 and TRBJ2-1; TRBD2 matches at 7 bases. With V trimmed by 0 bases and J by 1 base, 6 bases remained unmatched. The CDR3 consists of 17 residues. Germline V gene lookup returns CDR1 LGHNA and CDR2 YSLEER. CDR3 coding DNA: TGCGCCAGCAGCCAAGATCTGGCGGGAGAATCCTACAATGAGCAGTTCTTC. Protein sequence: CASSQDLAGESYNEQFF.

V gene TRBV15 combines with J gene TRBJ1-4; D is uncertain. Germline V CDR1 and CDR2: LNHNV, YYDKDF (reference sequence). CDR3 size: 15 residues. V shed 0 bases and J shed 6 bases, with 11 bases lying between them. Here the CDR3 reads CATSRDTRSHEKLFF. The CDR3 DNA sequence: TGTGCCACCAGCAGAGATACACGAAGTCATGAAAAACTGTTTTTT. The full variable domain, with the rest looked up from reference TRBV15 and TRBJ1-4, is DAMVIQNPRYQVTQFGKPVTLSCSQTLNHNVMYWYQQKSSQAPKLLFHYYDKDFNNEADTPDNFQSRRPNTSFCFLDIRSPGLGDTAMYLCATSRDTRSHEKLFFGSGTQLSVL.

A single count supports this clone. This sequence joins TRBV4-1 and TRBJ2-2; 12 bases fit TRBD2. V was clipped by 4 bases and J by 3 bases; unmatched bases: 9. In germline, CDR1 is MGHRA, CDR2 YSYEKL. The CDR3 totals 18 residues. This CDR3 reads CASSRRATSGSDTGELFF. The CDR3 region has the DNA TGCGCCAGCAGCCGGCGGGCGACTAGCGGGAGCGACACCGGGGAGCTGTTTTTT.

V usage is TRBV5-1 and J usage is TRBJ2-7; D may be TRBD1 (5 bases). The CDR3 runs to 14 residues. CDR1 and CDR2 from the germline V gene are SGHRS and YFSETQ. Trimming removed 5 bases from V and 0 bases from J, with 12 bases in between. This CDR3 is CASRSQASSYEQYF. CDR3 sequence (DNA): TGCGCCAGCAGGTCACAGGCAAGCTCCTACGAGCAGTACTTC.

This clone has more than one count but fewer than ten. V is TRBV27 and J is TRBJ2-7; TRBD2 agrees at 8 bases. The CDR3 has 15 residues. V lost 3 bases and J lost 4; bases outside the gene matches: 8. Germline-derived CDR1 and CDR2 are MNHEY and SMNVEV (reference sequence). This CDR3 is CASSFQSGRNYEQYF. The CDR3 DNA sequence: TGTGCCAGCAGTTTTCAGAGCGGGAGAAATTACGAGCAGTACTTC.

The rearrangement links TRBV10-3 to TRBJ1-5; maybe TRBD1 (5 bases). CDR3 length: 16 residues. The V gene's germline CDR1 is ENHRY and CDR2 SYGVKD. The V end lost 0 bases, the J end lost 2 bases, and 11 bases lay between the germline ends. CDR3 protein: CAISESRQKGNQPQHF. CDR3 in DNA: TGTGCCATCAGTGAGTCGAGACAGAAGGGCAATCAGCCCCAGCATTTT.

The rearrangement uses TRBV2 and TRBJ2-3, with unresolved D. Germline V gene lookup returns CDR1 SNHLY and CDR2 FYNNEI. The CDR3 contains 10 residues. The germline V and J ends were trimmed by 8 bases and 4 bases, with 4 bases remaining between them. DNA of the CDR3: TGTGCCAGCCAGGCAGATACGCAGTATTTT. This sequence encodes CASQADTQYF.

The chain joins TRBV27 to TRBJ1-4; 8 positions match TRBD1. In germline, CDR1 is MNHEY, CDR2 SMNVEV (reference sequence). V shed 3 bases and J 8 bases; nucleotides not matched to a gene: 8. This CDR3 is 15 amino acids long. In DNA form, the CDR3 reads TGTGCCAGCAGTTTCTTAGGACAGGGTGGGGAAAAACTGTTTTTT. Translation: CASSFLGQGGEKLFF.

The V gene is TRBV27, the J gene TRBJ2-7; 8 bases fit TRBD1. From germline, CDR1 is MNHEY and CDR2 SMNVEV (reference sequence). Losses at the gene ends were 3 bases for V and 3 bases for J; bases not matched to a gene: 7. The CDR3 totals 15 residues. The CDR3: CASSFRDRPIYEQYF. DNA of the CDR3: TGTGCCAGCAGTTTCCGGGACAGGCCAATCTACGAGCAGTACTTC.

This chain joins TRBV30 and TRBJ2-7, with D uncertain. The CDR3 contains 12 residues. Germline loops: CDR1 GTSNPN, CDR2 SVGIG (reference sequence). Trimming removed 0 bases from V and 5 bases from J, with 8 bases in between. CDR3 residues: CAWSVRDNEQYF. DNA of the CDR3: TGTGCCTGGAGTGTACGTGACAACGAGCAGTACTTC.